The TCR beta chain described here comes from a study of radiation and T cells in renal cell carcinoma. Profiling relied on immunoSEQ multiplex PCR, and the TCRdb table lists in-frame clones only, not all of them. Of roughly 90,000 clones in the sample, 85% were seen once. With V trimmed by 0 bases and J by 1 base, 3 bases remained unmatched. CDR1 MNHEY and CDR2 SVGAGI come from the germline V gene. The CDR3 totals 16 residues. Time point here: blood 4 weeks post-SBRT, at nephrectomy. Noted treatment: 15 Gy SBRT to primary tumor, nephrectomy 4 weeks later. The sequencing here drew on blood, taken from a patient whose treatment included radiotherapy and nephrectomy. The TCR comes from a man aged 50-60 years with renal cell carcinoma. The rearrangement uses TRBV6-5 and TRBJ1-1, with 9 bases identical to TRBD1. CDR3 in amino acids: CASSYSTGGGNTEAFF. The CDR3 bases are TGTGCCAGCAGTTACTCGACAGGGGGTGGGAACACTGAAGCTTTCTTT.